This T cell receptor (beta chain) was documented in a study of T cell responses to AZD1222 COVID-19 vaccine. Method: immunoSEQ multiplex PCR; TCRdb's copy keeps in-frame clones and lacks some. This sample has 150,000 to 200,000 clones, with over 85% found just once. Per the germline V gene, CDR1 is SGHNT and CDR2 is YYREEE (reference sequence). The J segment lost 8 bases and the V segment lost 4 bases, leaving 6 bases of the junction unmatched. The CDR3 sequence is 15 residues long. This chain joins TRBV5-4 and TRBJ1-4; 12 bases are a match to TRBD1. The sequences come from peripheral blood, collected on day 0 of AZD1222 vaccination. The receptor was isolated from an adult in good health. CDR3 residues: CASSASGTGGEKLFF. Here the CDR3 DNA reads TGTGCCAGCAGCGCCTCCGGGACAGGGGGCGAAAAACTGTTTTTT.